This TCR beta chain is drawn from a study of blood T cell repertoires in COVID-19. At the level of the study: Acute and convalescent COVID-19 samples came from the United States, Italy and Spain.

The germline V gene encodes CDR1 SGHRS and CDR2 YFSETQ. V was clipped by 3 bases and J by 7 bases; unmatched bases: 8. The CDR3 covers 15 residues. This clone was observed a single time. Profiling relied on immunoSEQ multiplex PCR, and the TCRdb table lists in-frame clones only, not all of them. The table includes around 160,000 clones, roughly 76% detected once. This sequence was found in a human donor with acute or convalescent COVID-19. The donor label of this sample is uncertain. Sequencing was done on a sample of peripheral blood. The rearrangement uses TRBV5-1 and TRBJ1-5; TRBD1 matches at 9 bases. CDR3 sequence reads: CASSSKPGQGQPQHF. CDR3 coding DNA: TGCGCCAGCAGCTCTAAGCCGGGACAGGGACAGCCCCAGCATTTT.